The source of this T cell receptor (beta chain) is a study of memory CD4+ T cells and cytomegalovirus serostatus. Broader study findings: CD4+ memory repertoires contained about two fifths of the 164 reported CMV TCRbeta sequences.

Single viable CD3+CD4+CD8-CD45RO+ cells were sorted as the memory CD4+ T cells. Donors' CMV status reflects serum IgG against pp150, pp28, p38, p52. After thawing, CD4+ T cells were positively selected. A note on this clone: The antigen is unknown.

Sequenced by immunoSEQ multiplex PCR; TCRdb stores in-frame clones only, minus some. The table shows about 57,000 clones, with 70% to 85% occurring only once. The CDR3 is 13 residues long. J was trimmed by 4 bases and V by 5 bases; bases with no gene match: 3. CDR1 is MDHEN, CDR2 SYDVKM, per germline. The rearrangement links TRBV28 to TRBJ1-2; 8 bases agree with TRBD1. Sample: memory CD4+ T cells from blood. This clonotype was sampled from an adult in good health and CMV-seronegative. The CDR3 nucleotides are TGTGCCAGCAGTCAGGGGGCTCTCTATGGCTACACCTTC. It specifies CASSQGALYGYTF.